The clone carrying this T cell receptor beta chain was seen a few times. Its antigen remains unknown. One entry per CDR3 protein, called by TCRdb with MiXCR from the RT-PCR reads. The data contain 550,000 to 650,000 distinct CDR3 sequences, approximately 12% of them singletons. CDR1 and CDR2 (germline): SEHNR, FQNEAQ (reference sequence). The CDR3 runs to 12 residues. Trimming took 4 bases from V and 7 from J, leaving 11 bases between them. These data belong to a study of response to subunit inactivated influenza vaccine. Study results and caveats: Each seasonal flu vaccination may recruit only limited new T cells, authors suggested.

This specimen was PBMCs from blood, taken on the day of vaccination. The receptor was isolated from a middle-aged man who received an inactivated influenza vaccine. The chain uses TRBV7-9 and TRBJ2-7; D might be TRBD1 (6 bases). CDR3 bases: TGTGCCAGCAGCTCAGGAGGACAGGAGCAGTACTTC. This encodes CASSSGGQEQYF.